This TCR beta chain was sequenced for a study of neoadjuvant anti-PD-1 for oral cavity cancer. Broader study findings: Higher pretreatment blood Treg/Th17 ratios correlated with higher pretreatment blood and lower post-treatment tumor TCRbeta clonality.

As to this clone: Its antigen is as yet unknown.

V lost 5 bases and J lost 12; bases outside the gene matches: 10. The CDR3 length is 15 residues. Germline values: CDR1 SEHNR, CDR2 FQNEAQ (reference sequence). Assay: immunoSEQ multiplex PCR; the TCRdb copy retains only in-frame clones and omits some. The sample has about 10,000 clones, roughly 57% seen once; the top ten hold 4% to 4.5%. Sample time point: after neoadjuvant nivolumab, at surgical resection. This TCR derives from a person between 40 and 80 years old with oral cavity squamous cell carcinoma. V is TRBV7-9 and J is TRBJ1-6, with 10 positions matching TRBD1. Sequencing used PBMCs, obtained after nivolumab (anti-PD-1) treatment. The CDR3 DNA is TGTGCCAGCAGCAGGGAGACAGGGGGCCTTATACCCCTCCACTTT. It codes for CASSRETGGLIPLHF.